This TCR beta chain was observed in a study of beta chain features in type 1 diabetes. This clone was observed a few times. What it recognizes is unknown. cDNA synthesis used the whole RNA isolate, giving expressed TCRB sequences. TCRdb's table, derived via immunoSEQ multiplex PCR, lists solely in-frame clones and lacks some. The sample lists hundreds of thousands of clones, over 13% occurring once. A sort by CD45RO/CCR7/CD25/CD127/CD95/CD27 yielded CD4+ naive, central memory, regulatory and stem cell-like memory cells. Without exception, sorted populations had purity beyond 95%. Study findings and constraints: Shortening of TCRB CDR3s, moderate but significant, appeared in all four CD4+ subsets of Type 1 diabetes patients.

The CDR3 extends over 11 amino acids. Trimming at V came to 5 bases and at J to 8 bases, leaving 3 bases not matched to a gene. Per germline, CDR1 SQVTM and CDR2 ANQGSEA. The rearrangement joins TRBV29-1 to TRBJ2-1, with 7 bases fitting TRBD1. The clonotype comes from a man aged 18 to 29 with type 1 diabetes. The specimen was naive CD4+ T cells from blood. The CDR3 DNA reads as TGCAGCGTTCAAGGGGGCGATGAGCAGTTCTTC. Translation gives CSVQGGDEQFF.